This T cell receptor (beta chain) was sequenced during a study of blood T cells in healthy people across ages. The germline gives CDR1 SGDLS, CDR2 YYNGEE. Losses at the gene ends were 3 bases for V and 6 bases for J; bases not matched to a gene: 6. The CDR3 totals 16 residues. There were healthy Caucasian individuals from Russia, aged 6 to 90, serving as donors. Each sample had at least 6 million PBMCs isolated. With a J-beta primer mix and a sample-barcoded 5' primer, a second PCR ran roughly 6 to 11 cycles. One entry per CDR3 protein, called by TCRdb with MiXCR from the 5' RACE reads. The top ten clones hold approximately 4% of a sample with some 800,000 distinct CDR3 sequences, about 25% of them seen once. This clonotype was recorded a few times. The data were also submitted as part of a second study, on T cells of mothers and their children. From that study: The authors added sample barcodes and 2-4 random nucleotides using the M1S primer of the second PCR.

Sample: blood. The clonotype was recovered from a boy aged 10-17 years in good health. The V call is TRBV9, the J call TRBJ2-1, with 13 bases lining up with TRBD2. CDR3 DNA sequence: TGTGCCAGCAGCGCCCTGACTAGCGGGGGGTTCAATGAGCAGTTCTTC. Protein sequence: CASSALTSGGFNEQFF.